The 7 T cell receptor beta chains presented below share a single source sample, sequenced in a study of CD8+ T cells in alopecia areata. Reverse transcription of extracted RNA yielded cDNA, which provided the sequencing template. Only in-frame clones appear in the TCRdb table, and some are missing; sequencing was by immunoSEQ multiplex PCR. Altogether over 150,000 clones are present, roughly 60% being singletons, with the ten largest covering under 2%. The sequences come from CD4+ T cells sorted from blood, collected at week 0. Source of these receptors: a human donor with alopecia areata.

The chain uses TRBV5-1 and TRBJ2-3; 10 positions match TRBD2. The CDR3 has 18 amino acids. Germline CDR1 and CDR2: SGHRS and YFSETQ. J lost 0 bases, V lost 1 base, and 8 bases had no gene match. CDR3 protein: CASSLSWTSGSSTDTQYF. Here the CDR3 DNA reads TGCGCCAGCAGCTTGAGTTGGACTAGCGGATCTAGCACAGATACGCAGTATTTT.

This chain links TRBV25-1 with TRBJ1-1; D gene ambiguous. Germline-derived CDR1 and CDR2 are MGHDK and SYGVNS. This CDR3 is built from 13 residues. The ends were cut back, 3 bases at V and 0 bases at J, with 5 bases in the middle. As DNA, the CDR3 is TGTGCCAGCAGTGACAGATTGAACACTGAAGCTTTCTTT. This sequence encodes CASSDRLNTEAFF.

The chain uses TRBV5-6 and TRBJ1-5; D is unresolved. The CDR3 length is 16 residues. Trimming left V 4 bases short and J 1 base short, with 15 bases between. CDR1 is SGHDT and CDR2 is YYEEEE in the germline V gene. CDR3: CASSTKRGGSNQPQHF. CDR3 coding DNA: TGTGCCAGCAGCACCAAACGAGGTGGGAGCAATCAGCCCCAGCATTTT.

CDR3 nucleotide sequence: TGTGCCAGCAGCCCCGGTAGCAGCTACAATGAGCAGTTCTTC. Translation gives CASSPGSSYNEQFF. The chain combines TRBV7-3 with TRBJ2-1, with D unclear. The CDR3 covers 14 residues. CDR1 and CDR2 (germline): SGHTA, FQGTGA. Trimming shortened V by 5 bases and J by 3 bases, and 11 bases separated the two germline ends.

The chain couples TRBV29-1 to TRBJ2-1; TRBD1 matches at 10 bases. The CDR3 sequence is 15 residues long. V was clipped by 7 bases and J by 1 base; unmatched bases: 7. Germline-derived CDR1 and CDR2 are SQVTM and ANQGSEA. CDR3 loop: CSAIPGQGSYNEQFF. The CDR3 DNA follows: TGCAGCGCAATCCCGGGACAGGGGTCCTACAATGAGCAGTTCTTC.

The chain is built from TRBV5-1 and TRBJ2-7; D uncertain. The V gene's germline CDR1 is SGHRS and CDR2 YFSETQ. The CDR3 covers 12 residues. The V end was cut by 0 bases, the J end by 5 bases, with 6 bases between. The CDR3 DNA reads TGCGCCAGCAGCTTGGGAGAGGACGAGCAGTACTTC. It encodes CASSLGEDEQYF.

This CDR3 is CAWSVPRGLAGDYEQYF. CDR3 in DNA: TGTGCCTGGAGTGTACCCCGAGGACTAGCGGGGGACTACGAGCAGTACTTC. This chain joins TRBV30 and TRBJ2-7; 13 nucleotides align to TRBD2. There are 17 residues in the CDR3. The germline CDR1 and CDR2 sequences are GTSNPN and SVGIG (reference sequence). Losses at the gene ends were 0 bases for V and 3 bases for J; bases not matched to a gene: 8. The variable domain in full, completed from reference TRBV30 and TRBJ2-7, reads SQTIHQWPATLVQPVGSPLSLECTVEGTSNPNLYWYRQAAGRGLQLLFYSVGIGQISSEVPQNLSASRPQDRQFILSSKKLLLSDSGFYLCAWSVPRGLAGDYEQYFGPGTRLTVT.